The 28 T cell receptor beta chains presented below share a single source sample, sequenced in a study of cytomegalovirus exposure and HLA in healthy donors. It was with 60 Vbeta and 13 Jbeta primers that the PCR ran. The method was immunoSEQ multiplex PCR; TCRdb's version includes in-frame clones alone and lacks a portion of them. The table records 90,000 to 100,000 clones, more than 75% of them present only once. Sequencing was carried out using PBMCs. All receptors come from a woman between 55 and 75 years old in good health and CMV-seronegative.

The V call is TRBV6-1, the J call TRBJ2-1; TRBD1 is a possible D gene (5 bases). V lost 4 bases, J lost 3 bases, and 7 bases lay in between. Germline V gene lookup returns CDR1 MNHNS and CDR2 SASEGT. This CDR3 has 13 amino acids. The CDR3 loop reads CASSGQIYNEQFF. CDR3 DNA: TGTGCCAGCAGTGGACAGATCTACAATGAGCAGTTCTTC.

This clone showed up just once. The V call is TRBV19, the J call TRBJ1-2, with D maybe TRBD1 (6 bases). This CDR3 is 14 amino acids long. With 3 bases removed from V and 6 bases from J, the gap between germline ends came to 14 bases. Germline-derived CDR1 and CDR2 are LNHDA and SQIVND (reference sequence). CDR3 in amino acids: CASSIGTTTNGYTF. Here the CDR3 DNA reads TGTGCCAGTAGTATTGGGACAACTACTAATGGCTACACCTTC. Using reference TRBV19 and TRBJ1-2 for the parts outside the CDR3, the full variable domain is DGGITQSPKYLFRKEGQNVTLSCEQNLNHDAMYWYRQDPGQGLRLIYYSQIVNDFQKGDIAEGYSVSREKKESFPLTVTSAQKNPTAFYLCASSIGTTTNGYTFGSGTRLTVV.

This clone was detected a few times. V gene TRBV2 combines with J gene TRBJ1-2; 10 nucleotides match TRBD1. Per the germline V gene, CDR1 is SNHLY and CDR2 is FYNNEI. This CDR3 is 15 amino acids long. V trimming: 6 bases; J trimming: 6 bases; junction bases outside the gene matches: 10. The CDR3 sequence: CASSPTDRGKNGYTF. For the CDR3, the DNA is TGTGCCAGCAGCCCGACGGACAGGGGGAAAAATGGCTACACCTTC.

This chain joins TRBV2 and TRBJ1-2; D remains unclear. Germline V gives CDR1 SNHLY, CDR2 FYNNEI. The CDR3 has 10 amino acids. V lost 9 bases and J 4 bases, leaving 6 bases between the germline ends. The CDR3 DNA is TGTGCCAGGGGCAGCTATGGCTACACCTTC. Protein sequence: CARGSYGYTF.

The chain has TRBV6-5 and TRBJ1-1; weak D call: TRBD1 (6 bases). V was clipped by 4 bases and J by 1 base, with 13 bases between them. This CDR3 has 15 residues. CDR1 is MNHEY and CDR2 is SVGAGI in the germline V gene. The CDR3 coding sequence is TGTGCCAGCAGTTCTCAGACAGGATGGAACACTGAAGCTTTCTTT. Translation: CASSSQTGWNTEAFF.

This chain's CDR3 is CASTIGTGENTEAFF. In DNA form, the CDR3 reads TGTGCCAGTACCATTGGGACAGGAGAAAACACTGAAGCTTTCTTT. The chain links TRBV19 to TRBJ1-1, with 8 bases lining up with TRBD1. Germline CDR1 is LNHDA and CDR2 is SQIVND (reference sequence). This CDR3 has 15 residues. V shed 7 bases and J 2 bases; nucleotides not matched to a gene: 9.

CDR3 amino acids: CASSLNSGALDTQYF. CDR3 sequence (DNA): TGCGCCAGCAGCTTAAATAGCGGGGCCTTGGATACGCAGTATTTT. This sequence joins TRBV5-1 and TRBJ2-3, with 8 bases lining up with TRBD2. The CDR3 has 15 residues. Trimming took 2 bases from V and 6 from J; bases not matched to a gene: 8. Germline CDR1 SGHRS, CDR2 YFSETQ.

The chain has TRBV5-6 and TRBJ1-3, with D uncertain. Trimming pared 1 base from V and 1 base from J, leaving 3 bases between. The CDR3 covers 13 residues. In germline, CDR1 is SGHDT, CDR2 YYEEEE. CDR3 DNA sequence: TGTGCCAGCAGCTTGTCTTCTGGAAACACCATATATTTT. Translating it yields CASSLSSGNTIYF.

The chain links TRBV7-8 to TRBJ2-7, with 8 bases lining up with TRBD2. Looked up from germline, CDR1 is SGHVS and CDR2 is FQNEAQ. The V gene end was trimmed by 5 bases and the J gene end by 6 bases; junction bases not matched to a gene: 6. CDR3 length equals 13 residues. CDR3 DNA: TGTGCCAGCAGCCTGGGACTAGTGGGCGAGCAGTACTTC. Translating gives CASSLGLVGEQYF.

J is TRBJ2-7 and V is TRBV6-5, with 8 bases fitting TRBD1. The ends lost 2 bases at V and 2 bases at J; junction bases unmatched: 2. The CDR3 contains 14 residues. CDR1 and CDR2 from the germline V gene are MNHEY and SVGAGI. The CDR3 is CASSYEQGAYEQYF. The CDR3 DNA reads TGTGCCAGCAGTTACGAACAGGGGGCCTACGAGCAGTACTTC.

The gene calls are TRBV4-3 and TRBJ2-7; possibly TRBD2 for D (6 bases). The CDR3 consists of 16 residues. V was shortened by 1 base and J by 3 bases, with 16 bases between the two germline ends. Per the germline V gene, CDR1 is LGHNA and CDR2 is YSLEER. DNA for the CDR3: TGCGCCAGCAGCCAAGGCCCGACTAGTGAAGGCTACGAGCAGTACTTC. It translates to CASSQGPTSEGYEQYF.

This clone turned up a few times. The chain has TRBV5-6 and TRBJ2-7; TRBD2 agrees at 7 bases. This CDR3 region has 14 residues. Germline loops: CDR1 SGHDT, CDR2 YYEEEE. Trimming took 10 bases from V and 0 from J; bases not matched to a gene: 10. The CDR3 DNA reads TGTGCCTCCATGAGCGGGGTAAGCTCCTACGAGCAGTACTTC. This gives the protein CASMSGVSSYEQYF.

This sequence joins TRBV30 and TRBJ1-2, with 7 bases that match TRBD1. V shed 0 bases, J shed 5 bases, and the junction held 3 bases outside the gene matches. This CDR3 region has 13 residues. CDR1 and CDR2 from the germline V gene are GTSNPN and SVGIG (reference sequence). The CDR3 DNA is TGTGCCTGGAGTGTAACAGGGGAGTATGGCTACACCTTC. Residues: CAWSVTGEYGYTF.

J is TRBJ2-5 and V is TRBV7-8, with D possibly matching TRBD1 (6 bases). CDR3 length: 14 amino acids. The ends were cut back, 5 bases at V and 5 bases at J, with 15 bases in the middle. The germline CDR1 and CDR2 sequences are SGHVS and FQNEAQ. The CDR3 spells CASSMTGGDETQYF. CDR3 in DNA: TGTGCCAGCAGCATGACAGGAGGTGACGAGACCCAGTACTTC.

This clone was counted only a few times. The V gene is TRBV7-8, the J gene TRBJ2-7, with 8 bases aligning to TRBD1. The ends lost 4 bases at V and 1 base at J; junction bases unmatched: 9. The CDR3 is made up of 16 amino acids. Germline CDR1 is SGHVS and CDR2 is FQNEAQ. The CDR3 region is CASSSILQGESYEQYF. CDR3 in DNA: TGTGCCAGCAGCTCCATTCTACAGGGGGAATCCTACGAGCAGTACTTC.

The chain links TRBV7-2 to TRBJ2-7; tentatively, D is TRBD2 (5 bases). CDR3 size: 13 residues. Germline CDR1 is SGHTA and CDR2 is FQGNSA. The V end was cut by 6 bases, the J end by 5 bases, with 14 bases between. CDR3 sequence: CASRLPSGNEQYF. The CDR3 nucleotides read TGTGCCAGCAGATTGCCCTCGGGAAACGAGCAGTACTTC.

This clone was observed a handful of times. The genes are TRBV4-1 and TRBJ1-5; D may be TRBD1 (5 bases). This CDR3 is built from 15 residues. Looked up from germline, CDR1 is MGHRA and CDR2 is YSYEKL. Trimming shortened V by 3 bases and J by 3 bases, and 12 bases separated the two germline ends. The CDR3 sequence: CASSHSTGPNQPQHF. The CDR3 nucleotides are TGCGCCAGCAGCCACAGTACAGGACCCAATCAGCCCCAGCATTTT.

The chain carries TRBV28 and TRBJ1-4; 9 nucleotides align to TRBD1. Losses at the gene ends were 6 bases for V and 8 bases for J; bases not matched to a gene: 10. This CDR3 is 15 amino acids long. CDR1 is MDHEN, CDR2 SYDVKM, per germline. CDR3 sequence (DNA): TGTGCCAGCAGGGCTTCACAGGGGGCAGGGGAAAAACTGTTTTTT. This codes for CASRASQGAGEKLFF.

This clone was seen a single time. V gene TRBV29-1 combines with J gene TRBJ1-1; 10 nucleotides align to TRBD1. This CDR3 comprises 14 residues. V lost 5 bases and J lost 1; bases outside the gene matches: 4. Germline values: CDR1 SQVTM, CDR2 ANQGSEA. CDR3 nucleotides: TGCAGCGTTAGGACAGGGGGACAGAACACTGAAGCTTTCTTT. Translated: CSVRTGGQNTEAFF.

This clone was counted once. The chain couples TRBV7-9 to TRBJ2-2; 10 bases are a match to TRBD2. V gave up 5 bases and J gave up 9 bases; unmatched junction bases: 12. From germline, CDR1 is SEHNR and CDR2 FQNEAQ (reference sequence). The CDR3 loop spans 16 amino acids. In nucleotides, the CDR3 is TGTGCCAGCAGCCCGTTTGCTAGCGGGGGCGGGAGGGAGCTGTTTTTT. Its protein product is CASSPFASGGGRELFF.

V usage is TRBV7-2 and J usage is TRBJ1-5; D is undetermined. The ends were cut back, 5 bases at V and 2 bases at J, with 13 bases in the middle. CDR3 size: 15 residues. CDR1 is SGHTA, CDR2 FQGNSA, per germline. In DNA, the CDR3 is TGTGCCAGCAGCGAGCGGGTAGGGCGCAATCAGCCCCAGCATTTT. As protein: CASSERVGRNQPQHF.

The genes are TRBV5-8 and TRBJ2-6, with D perhaps matching TRBD1 (5 bases). The germline gives CDR1 SGHTS, CDR2 YDEGEE. V gave up 4 bases and J gave up 0 bases, with 14 bases separating them. The CDR3 covers 17 residues. CDR3 in DNA: TGTGCCAGCAGCAGTCGACAGCTCCTCTCTGGGGCCAACGTCCTGACTTTC. Translating it yields CASSSRQLLSGANVLTF.

This clone appeared once. The rearrangement joins TRBV7-8 to TRBJ1-4; 7 bases are shared with TRBD1. Germline lookup yields CDR1 SGHVS and CDR2 FQNEAQ. CDR3 length equals 15 residues. Losses at the gene ends were 5 bases for V and 5 bases for J; bases not matched to a gene: 8. Written as DNA, the CDR3 is TGTGCCAGCAGCCACTCGGGACAGCCAAATGAAAAACTGTTTTTT. This encodes CASSHSGQPNEKLFF.

The chain recombines TRBV7-2 with TRBJ2-2, with D tentatively TRBD1 (6 bases). The V and J ends lost 6 bases and 4 bases respectively, with 9 bases between them. The CDR3 is 13 residues long. From germline, CDR1 is SGHTA and CDR2 FQGNSA. DNA for the CDR3: TGTGCCAGCAGTACGACAGGCACCGGGGAGCTGTTTTTT. It specifies CASSTTGTGELFF.

The chain employs TRBV28 and TRBJ2-2, with D possibly being TRBD2 (5 bases). Trimming cost V 7 bases and J 5 bases, with 14 bases left between them. CDR3 length equals 14 residues. Germline V gene lookup returns CDR1 MDHEN and CDR2 SYDVKM. CDR3 sequence reads: CASMRVRLTGELFF. CDR3 in DNA: TGTGCCAGCATGCGGGTTCGTTTAACCGGGGAGCTGTTTTTT. Variable domain in full (rest from reference TRBV28 and TRBJ2-2): DVKVTQSSRYLVKRTGEKVFLECVQDMDHENMFWYRQDPGLGLRLIYFSYDVKMKEKGDIPEGYSVSREKKERFSLILESASTNQTSMYLCASMRVRLTGELFFGEGSRLTVL.

The V call is TRBV7-9, the J call TRBJ2-3; weak D call: TRBD2 (5 bases). The CDR3 extends over 13 amino acids. V lost 1 base, J lost 4 bases, and 6 bases lay in between. Germline V gene lookup returns CDR1 SEHNR and CDR2 FQNEAQ (reference sequence). CDR3 sequence (DNA): TGTGCCAGCAGCTTAGAGAGGGCAGATACGCAGTATTTT. Translated: CASSLERADTQYF.

The DNA for the CDR3 is TGTGCCAGCGGGTTAGCGGGAGTGGGAGATACGCAGTATTTT. This gives the protein CASGLAGVGDTQYF. The gene calls are TRBV7-2 and TRBJ2-3; 9 nucleotides line up with TRBD2. Germline V gene sequence: CDR1 SGHTA, CDR2 FQGNSA. After removal of 8 bases from V and 5 bases from J, the junction contained 8 bases not matched to a gene. The CDR3 has 14 amino acids. Full variable domain (outside the CDR3, taken from reference TRBV7-2 and TRBJ2-3): GAGVSQSPSNKVTEKGKDVELRCDPISGHTALYWYRQSLGQGLEFLIYFQGNSAPDKSGLPSDRFSAERTGGSVSTLTIQRTQQEDSAVYLCASGLAGVGDTQYFGPGTRLTVL.

This chain joins TRBV2 and TRBJ1-4; 8 nucleotides align to TRBD1. V trimming: 2 bases; J trimming: 8 bases; junction bases outside the gene matches: 7. The CDR3 spans 15 residues. Germline loops: CDR1 SNHLY, CDR2 FYNNEI. The CDR3 is CASSETGGIGEKLFF. DNA for the CDR3: TGTGCCAGCAGTGAAACAGGGGGAATCGGGGAAAAACTGTTTTTT.